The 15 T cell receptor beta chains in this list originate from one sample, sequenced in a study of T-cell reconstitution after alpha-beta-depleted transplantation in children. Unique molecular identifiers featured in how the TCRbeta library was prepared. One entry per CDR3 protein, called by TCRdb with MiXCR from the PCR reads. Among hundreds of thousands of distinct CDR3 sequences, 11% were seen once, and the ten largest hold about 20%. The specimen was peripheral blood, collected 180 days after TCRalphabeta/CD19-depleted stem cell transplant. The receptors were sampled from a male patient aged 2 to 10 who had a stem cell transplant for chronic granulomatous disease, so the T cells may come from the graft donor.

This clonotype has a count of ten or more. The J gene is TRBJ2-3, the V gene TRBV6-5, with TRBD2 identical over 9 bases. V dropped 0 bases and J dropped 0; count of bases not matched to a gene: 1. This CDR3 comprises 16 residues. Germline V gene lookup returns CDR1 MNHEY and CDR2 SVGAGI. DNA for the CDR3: TGTGCCAGCAGTTACTCGACTAGCGGAAGCACAGATACGCAGTATTTT. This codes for CASSYSTSGSTDTQYF.

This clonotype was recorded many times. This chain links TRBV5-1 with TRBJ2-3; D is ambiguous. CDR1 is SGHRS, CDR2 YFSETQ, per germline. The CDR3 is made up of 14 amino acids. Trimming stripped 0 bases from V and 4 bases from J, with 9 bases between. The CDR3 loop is CASSLGRFADTQYF. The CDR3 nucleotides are TGCGCCAGCAGCTTGGGCCGGTTTGCAGATACGCAGTATTTT.

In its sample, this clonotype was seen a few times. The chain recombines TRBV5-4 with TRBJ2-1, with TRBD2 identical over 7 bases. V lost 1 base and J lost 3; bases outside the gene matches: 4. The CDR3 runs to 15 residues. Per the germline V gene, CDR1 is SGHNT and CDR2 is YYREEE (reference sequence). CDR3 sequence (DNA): TGTGCCAGCAGCTTGAAGCGGGAAGACTACAATGAGCAGTTCTTC. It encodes CASSLKREDYNEQFF.

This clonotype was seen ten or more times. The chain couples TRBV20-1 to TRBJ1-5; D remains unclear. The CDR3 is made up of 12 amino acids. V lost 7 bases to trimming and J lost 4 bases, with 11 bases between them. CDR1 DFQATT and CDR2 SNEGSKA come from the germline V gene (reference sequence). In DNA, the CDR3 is TGCAGTGTAGGCCGAACAAATCAGCCCCAGCATTTT. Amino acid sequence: CSVGRTNQPQHF.

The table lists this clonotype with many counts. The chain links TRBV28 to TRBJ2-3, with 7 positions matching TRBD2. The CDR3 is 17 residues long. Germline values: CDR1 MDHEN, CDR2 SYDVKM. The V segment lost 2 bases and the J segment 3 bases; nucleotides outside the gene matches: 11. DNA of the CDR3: TGTGCCAGCAGTTTACTAAGCGGGGTGGGGGGTACAGATACGCAGTATTTT. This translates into CASSLLSGVGGTDTQYF.

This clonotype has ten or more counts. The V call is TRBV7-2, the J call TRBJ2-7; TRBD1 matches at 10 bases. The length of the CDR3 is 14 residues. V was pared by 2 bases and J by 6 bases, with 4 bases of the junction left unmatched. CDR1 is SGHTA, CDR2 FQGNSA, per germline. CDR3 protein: CASSLWDRGVEQYF. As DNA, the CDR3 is TGTGCCAGCAGCTTATGGGACAGGGGAGTCGAGCAGTACTTC.

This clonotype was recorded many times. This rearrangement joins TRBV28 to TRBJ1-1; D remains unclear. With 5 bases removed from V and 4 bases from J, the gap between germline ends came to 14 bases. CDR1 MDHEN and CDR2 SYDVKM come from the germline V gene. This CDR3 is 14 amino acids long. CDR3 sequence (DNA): TGTGCCAGCAGTCAAAGACTCAGTACCACTGAAGCTTTCTTT. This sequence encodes CASSQRLSTTEAFF.

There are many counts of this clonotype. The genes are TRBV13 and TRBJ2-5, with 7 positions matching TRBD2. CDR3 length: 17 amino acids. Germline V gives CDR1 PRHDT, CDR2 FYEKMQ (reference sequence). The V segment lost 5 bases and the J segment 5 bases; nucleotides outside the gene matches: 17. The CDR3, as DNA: TGTGCCAGCAGCCGCCCCGATCCCGTAGCGGGCGAGGAGACCCAGTACTTC. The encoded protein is CASSRPDPVAGEETQYF.

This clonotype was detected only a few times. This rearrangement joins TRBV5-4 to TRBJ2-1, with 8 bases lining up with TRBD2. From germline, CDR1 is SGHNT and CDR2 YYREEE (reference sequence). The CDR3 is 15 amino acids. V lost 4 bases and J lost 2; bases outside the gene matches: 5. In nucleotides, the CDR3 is TGTGCCAGCAGCGGCCAGGGACTAGCCTACAATGAGCAGTTCTTC. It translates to CASSGQGLAYNEQFF.

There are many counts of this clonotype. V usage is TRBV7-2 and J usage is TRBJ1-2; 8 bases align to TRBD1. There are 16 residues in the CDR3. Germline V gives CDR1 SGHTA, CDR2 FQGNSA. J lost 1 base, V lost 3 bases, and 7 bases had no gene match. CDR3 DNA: TGTGCCAGCAGCTTTGGACAGGGAGGCCGTAACTATGGCTACACCTTC. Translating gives CASSFGQGGRNYGYTF.

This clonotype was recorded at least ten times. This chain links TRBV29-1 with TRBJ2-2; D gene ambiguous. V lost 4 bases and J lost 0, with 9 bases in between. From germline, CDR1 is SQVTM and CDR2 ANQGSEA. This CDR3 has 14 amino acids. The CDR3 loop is CSVALIPNTGELFF. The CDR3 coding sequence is TGCAGCGTTGCCCTAATCCCGAACACCGGGGAGCTGTTTTTT.

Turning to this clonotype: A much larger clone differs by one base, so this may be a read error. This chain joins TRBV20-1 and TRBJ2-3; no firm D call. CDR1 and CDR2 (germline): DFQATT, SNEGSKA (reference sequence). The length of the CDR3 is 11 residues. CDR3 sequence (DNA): TGCAATGCGAGACGCAGGGATACGCAGTATTTT. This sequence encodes CNARRRDTQYF.

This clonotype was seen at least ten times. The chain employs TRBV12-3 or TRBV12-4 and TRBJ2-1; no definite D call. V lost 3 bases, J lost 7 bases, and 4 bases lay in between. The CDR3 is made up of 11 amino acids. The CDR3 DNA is TGTGCCAGCAGTTTTAAAAATGAGCAGTTCTTC. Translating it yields CASSFKNEQFF.

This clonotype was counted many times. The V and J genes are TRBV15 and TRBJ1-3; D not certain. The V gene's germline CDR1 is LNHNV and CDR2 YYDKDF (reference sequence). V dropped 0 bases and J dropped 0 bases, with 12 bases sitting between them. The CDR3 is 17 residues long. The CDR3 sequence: CATSRDSHPNSGNTIYF. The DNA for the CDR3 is TGTGCCACCAGCAGAGACAGCCACCCAAACTCTGGAAACACCATATATTTT.

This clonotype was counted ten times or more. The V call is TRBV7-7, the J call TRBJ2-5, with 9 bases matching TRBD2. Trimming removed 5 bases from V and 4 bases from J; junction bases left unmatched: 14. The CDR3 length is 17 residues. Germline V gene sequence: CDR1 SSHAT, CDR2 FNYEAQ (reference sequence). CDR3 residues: CASSPGGPSGTRETQYF. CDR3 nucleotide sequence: TGTGCCAGCAGCCCCGGCGGGCCTAGCGGGACGAGAGAGACCCAGTACTTC.